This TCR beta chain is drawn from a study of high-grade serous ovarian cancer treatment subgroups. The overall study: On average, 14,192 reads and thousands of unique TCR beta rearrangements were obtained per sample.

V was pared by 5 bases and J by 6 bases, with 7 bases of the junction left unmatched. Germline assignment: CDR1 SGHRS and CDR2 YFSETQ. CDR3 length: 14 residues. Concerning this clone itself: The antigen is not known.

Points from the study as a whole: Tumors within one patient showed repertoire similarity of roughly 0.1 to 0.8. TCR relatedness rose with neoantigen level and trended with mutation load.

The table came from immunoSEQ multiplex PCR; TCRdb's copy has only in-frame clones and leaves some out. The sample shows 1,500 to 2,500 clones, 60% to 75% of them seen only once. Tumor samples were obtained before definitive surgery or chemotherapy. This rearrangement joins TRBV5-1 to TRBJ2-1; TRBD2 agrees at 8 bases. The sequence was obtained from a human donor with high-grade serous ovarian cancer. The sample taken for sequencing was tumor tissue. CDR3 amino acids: CASSDGLAGNEQFF. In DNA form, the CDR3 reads TGCGCCAGCAGTGACGGACTAGCAGGCAATGAGCAGTTCTTC.